The clone carrying this T cell receptor beta chain was picked up a small number of times. The data are from a study of early T cells in non-severe SARS-CoV-2 infection. Study overall: It was bulk RNA from unsorted whole blood that was sequenced, and the chains were unpaired.

TCRdb recomputed calls from the 5' RACE reads with MiXCR, one row per CDR3 protein. The data contain some 89,000 distinct CDR3 sequences, more than 9.5% of them singletons. This CDR3 is 13 amino acids long. Trimming left V 1 base short and J 10 bases short, with 14 bases between. Germline V gene lookup returns CDR1 PRHDT and CDR2 FYEKMQ (reference sequence). The TCR was taken from an adult who was a healthcare worker with PCR-confirmed SARS-CoV-2 infection or an uninfected control (not recorded which). The sequenced sample was whole blood, obtained at baseline. The V and J genes are TRBV13 and TRBJ2-7; D gene unclear. The chain's CDR3 is CASSLEARQKQYF. The CDR3 bases are TGTGCCAGCAGCTTAGAAGCCCGGCAGAAACAGTACTTC.